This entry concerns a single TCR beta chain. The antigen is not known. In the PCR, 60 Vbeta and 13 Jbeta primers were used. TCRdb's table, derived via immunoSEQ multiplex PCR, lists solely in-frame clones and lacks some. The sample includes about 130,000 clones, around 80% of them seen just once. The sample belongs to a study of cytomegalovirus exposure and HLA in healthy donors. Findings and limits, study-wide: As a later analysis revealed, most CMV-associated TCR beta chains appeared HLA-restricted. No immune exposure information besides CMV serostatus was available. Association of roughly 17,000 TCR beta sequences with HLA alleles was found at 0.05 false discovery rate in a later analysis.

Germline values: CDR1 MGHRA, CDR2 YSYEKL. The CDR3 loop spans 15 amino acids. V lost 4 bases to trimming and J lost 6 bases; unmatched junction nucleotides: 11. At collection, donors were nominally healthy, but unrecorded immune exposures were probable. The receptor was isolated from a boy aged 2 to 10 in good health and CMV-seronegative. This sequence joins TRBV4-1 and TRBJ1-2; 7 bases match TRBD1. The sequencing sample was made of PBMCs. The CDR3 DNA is TGCGCCAGCAGCCGATCGACAGGGCGAAAAAATGGCTACACCTTC. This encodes CASSRSTGRKNGYTF.